The clone carrying this T cell receptor (beta chain) was detected only once. The antigen remains undetermined. The protocol was immunoSEQ multiplex PCR, while the TCRdb copy is restricted to in-frame clones and leaves out a portion. The sample shows tens of thousands of clones, about 92% of them seen only once. The data are from a study of T cell responses to AZD1222 COVID-19 vaccine. Points from the study as a whole: White British people made up most donors, females outnumbered males, and clonal diversity was possibly underestimated.

The V gene end was trimmed by 5 bases and the J gene end by 13 bases; junction bases not matched to a gene: 13. Germline V lookup: CDR1 SGHTA, CDR2 FQGNSA. This CDR3 is built from 15 residues. The receptor's source is an adult who received the AZD1222 COVID-19 vaccine. The genes are TRBV7-2 and TRBJ1-4; 10 bases are shared with TRBD1. Sequenced material: peripheral blood, taken 28 days after the second AZD1222 dose. CDR3 region: CASSAQTGGGTILFF. The CDR3 bases are TGTGCCAGCAGCGCCCAGACAGGGGGCGGAACGATACTGTTTTTT. The full variable domain, completed using reference TRBV7-2 and TRBJ1-4, is GAGVSQSPSNKVTEKGKDVELRCDPISGHTALYWYRQSLGQGLEFLIYFQGNSAPDKSGLPSDRFSAERTGGSVSTLTIQRTQQEDSAVYLCASSAQTGGGTILFFGSGTQLSVL.